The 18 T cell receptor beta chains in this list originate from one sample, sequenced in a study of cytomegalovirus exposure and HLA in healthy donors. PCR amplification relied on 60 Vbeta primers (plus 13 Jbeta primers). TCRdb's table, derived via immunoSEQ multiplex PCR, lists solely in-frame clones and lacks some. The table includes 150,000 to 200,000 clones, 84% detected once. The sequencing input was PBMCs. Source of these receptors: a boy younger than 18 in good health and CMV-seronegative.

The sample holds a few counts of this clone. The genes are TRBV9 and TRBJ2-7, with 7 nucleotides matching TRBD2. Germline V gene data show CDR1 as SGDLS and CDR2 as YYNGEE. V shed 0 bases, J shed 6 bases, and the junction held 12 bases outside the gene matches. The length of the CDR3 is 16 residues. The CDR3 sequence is CASSVVGGSAPGEQYF. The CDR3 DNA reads TGTGCCAGCAGCGTAGTAGGCGGGAGTGCTCCGGGCGAGCAGTACTTC.

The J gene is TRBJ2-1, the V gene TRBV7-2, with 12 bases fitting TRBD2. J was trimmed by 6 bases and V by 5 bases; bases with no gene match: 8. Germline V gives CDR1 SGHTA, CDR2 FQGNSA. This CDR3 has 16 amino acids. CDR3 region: CASSPRPGLAGNEQFF. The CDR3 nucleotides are TGTGCCAGCAGCCCGCGACCGGGACTAGCGGGCAATGAGCAGTTCTTC.

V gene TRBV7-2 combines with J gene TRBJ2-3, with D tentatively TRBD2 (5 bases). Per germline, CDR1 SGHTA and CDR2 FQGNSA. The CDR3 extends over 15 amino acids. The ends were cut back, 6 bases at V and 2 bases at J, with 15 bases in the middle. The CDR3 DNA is TGTGCCAGCAGTCCAAGGACTCGCCACACAGATACGCAGTATTTT. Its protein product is CASSPRTRHTDTQYF.

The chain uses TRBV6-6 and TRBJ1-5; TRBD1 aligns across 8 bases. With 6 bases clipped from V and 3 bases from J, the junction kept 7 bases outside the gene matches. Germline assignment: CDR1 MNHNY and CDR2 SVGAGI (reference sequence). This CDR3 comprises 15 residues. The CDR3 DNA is TGTGCCAGCAGGACGTCGGGACAGGACAATCAGCCCCAGCATTTT. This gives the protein CASRTSGQDNQPQHF.

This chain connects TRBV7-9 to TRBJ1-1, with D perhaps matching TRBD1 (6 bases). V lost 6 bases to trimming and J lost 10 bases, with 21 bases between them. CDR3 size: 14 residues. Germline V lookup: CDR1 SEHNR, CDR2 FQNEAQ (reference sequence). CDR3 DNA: TGTGCCAGCAGACCGACAGGACGGGGGGAAGGAGCTTTCTTT. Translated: CASRPTGRGEGAFF.

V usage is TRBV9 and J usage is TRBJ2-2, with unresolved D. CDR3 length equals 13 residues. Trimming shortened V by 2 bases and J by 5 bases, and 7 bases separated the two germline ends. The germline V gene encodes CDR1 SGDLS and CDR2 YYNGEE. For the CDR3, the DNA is TGTGCCAGCAGCGTCGGCAGGACCGGGGAGCTGTTTTTT. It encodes CASSVGRTGELFF.

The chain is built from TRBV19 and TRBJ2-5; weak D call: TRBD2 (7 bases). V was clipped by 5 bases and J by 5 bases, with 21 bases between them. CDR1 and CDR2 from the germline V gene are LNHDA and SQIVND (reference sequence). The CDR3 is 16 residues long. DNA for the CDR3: TGTGCCAGTAGTCCTCTCCAACAGGGAGGGGGGGAGACCCAGTACTTC. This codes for CASSPLQQGGGETQYF.

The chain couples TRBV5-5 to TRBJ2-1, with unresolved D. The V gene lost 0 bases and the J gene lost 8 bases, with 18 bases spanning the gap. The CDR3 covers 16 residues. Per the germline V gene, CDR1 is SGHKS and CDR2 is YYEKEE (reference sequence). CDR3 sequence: CASSLAPTKPTDEQFF. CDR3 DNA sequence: TGTGCCAGCAGCTTGGCCCCGACAAAACCAACTGATGAGCAGTTCTTC. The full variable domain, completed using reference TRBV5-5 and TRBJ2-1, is DAGVTQSPTHLIKTRGQQVTLRCSPISGHKSVSWYQQVLGQGPQFIFQYYEKEERGRGNFPDRFSARQFPNYSSELNVNALLLGDSALYLCASSLAPTKPTDEQFFGPGTRLTVL.

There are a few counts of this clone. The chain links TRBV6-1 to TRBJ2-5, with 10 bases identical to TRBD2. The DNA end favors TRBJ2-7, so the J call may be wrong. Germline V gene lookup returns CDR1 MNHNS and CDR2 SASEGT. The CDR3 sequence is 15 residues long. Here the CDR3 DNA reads TGTGCCAGCACCCTCATAGCGGGAGGACTAGGCGAGCAGTACTTC. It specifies CASTLIAGGLGEQYF.

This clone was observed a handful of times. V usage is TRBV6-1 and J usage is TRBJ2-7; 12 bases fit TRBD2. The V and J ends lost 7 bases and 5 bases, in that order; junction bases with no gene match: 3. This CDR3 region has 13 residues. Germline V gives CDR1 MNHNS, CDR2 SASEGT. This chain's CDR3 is CASTSGRAHEQYF. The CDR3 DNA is TGTGCCAGCACTAGCGGGAGGGCCCACGAGCAGTACTTC.

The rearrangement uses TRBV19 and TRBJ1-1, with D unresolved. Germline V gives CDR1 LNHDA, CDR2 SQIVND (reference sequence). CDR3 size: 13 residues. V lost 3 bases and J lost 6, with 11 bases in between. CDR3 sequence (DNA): TGTGCCAGTAGTATTACTCGTAGAGCTGAAGCTTTCTTT. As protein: CASSITRRAEAFF.

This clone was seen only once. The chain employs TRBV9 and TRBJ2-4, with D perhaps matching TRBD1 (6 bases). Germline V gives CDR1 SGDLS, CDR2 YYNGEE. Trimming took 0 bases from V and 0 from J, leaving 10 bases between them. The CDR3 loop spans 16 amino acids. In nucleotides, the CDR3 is TGTGCCAGCAGCGTAGAGAGGGGGTTAGCCAAAAACATTCAGTACTTC. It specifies CASSVERGLAKNIQYF.

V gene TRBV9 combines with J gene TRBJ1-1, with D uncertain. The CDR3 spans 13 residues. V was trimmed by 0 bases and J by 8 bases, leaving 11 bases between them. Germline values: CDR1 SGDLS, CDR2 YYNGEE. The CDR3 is CASSVGKREEAFF. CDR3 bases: TGTGCCAGCAGCGTAGGTAAAAGGGAGGAAGCTTTCTTT. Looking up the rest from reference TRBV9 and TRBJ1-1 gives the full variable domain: DSGVTQTPKHLITATGQRVTLRCSPRSGDLSVYWYQQSLDQGLQFLIQYYNGEERAKGNILERFSAQQFPDLHSELNLSSLELGDSALYFCASSVGKREEAFFGQGTRLTVV.

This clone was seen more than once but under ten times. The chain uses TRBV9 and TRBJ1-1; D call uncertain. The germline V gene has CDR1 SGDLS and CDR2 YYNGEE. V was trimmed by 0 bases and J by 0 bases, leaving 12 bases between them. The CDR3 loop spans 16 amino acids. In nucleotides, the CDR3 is TGTGCCAGCAGCGTAGGATCGGCAGACATGAACACTGAAGCTTTCTTT. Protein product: CASSVGSADMNTEAFF.

This CDR3 reads CASIGQGSGLAGGETQYF. The CDR3 DNA reads TGTGCCAGCATAGGACAGGGTTCTGGACTAGCGGGGGGAGAGACCCAGTACTTC. The J gene is TRBJ2-5, the V gene TRBV2, with TRBD2 matching over 14 bases. Germline trimming cut 7 bases from V and 4 bases from J; bases unmatched to any gene: 14. CDR1 is SNHLY, CDR2 FYNNEI, per germline. The length of the CDR3 is 18 residues.

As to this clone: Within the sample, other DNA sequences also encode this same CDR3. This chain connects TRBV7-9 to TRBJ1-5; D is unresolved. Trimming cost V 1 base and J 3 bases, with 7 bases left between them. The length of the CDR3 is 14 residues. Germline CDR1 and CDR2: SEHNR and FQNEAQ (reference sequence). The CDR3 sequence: CASSLGALNQPQHF. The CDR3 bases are TGTGCCAGCAGCTTAGGGGCACTCAATCAGCCCCAGCATTTT.

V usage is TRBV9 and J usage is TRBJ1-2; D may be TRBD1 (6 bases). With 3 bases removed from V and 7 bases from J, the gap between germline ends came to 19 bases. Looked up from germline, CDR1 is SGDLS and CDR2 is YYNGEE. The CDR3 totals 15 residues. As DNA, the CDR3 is TGTGCCAGCAGCGCGGAGCCGACAGGTTGGGGTGGCTACACCTTC. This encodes CASSAEPTGWGGYTF.

The CDR3 spells CASTVTAGGPPDTQYF. The DNA for the CDR3 is TGTGCCAGCACAGTTACGGCGGGAGGGCCCCCAGATACGCAGTATTTT. This rearrangement joins TRBV6-6 to TRBJ2-3, with 9 bases lining up with TRBD2. CDR1 MNHNY and CDR2 SVGAGI come from the germline V gene (reference sequence). Trimming cost V 7 bases and J 4 bases; bases outside gene matches: 12. This CDR3 comprises 16 residues.